This T cell receptor beta chain is from a study of blood T cell repertoires in COVID-19. Study-level information: The study drew acute and convalescent COVID-19 samples from the United States, Italy and Spain.

V was pared by 2 bases and J by 5 bases, with 6 bases of the junction left unmatched. In germline, CDR1 is MNHEY, CDR2 SVGAGI. The CDR3 is 16 residues long. Original processing methods: Reference gene primer amplification yielded estimated nucleated cell counts. Assay: immunoSEQ multiplex PCR; the TCRdb copy retains only in-frame clones and omits some. The V and J calls and clone size were taken over from that table, and D and trimming were inferred from the DNA. This repertoire shows about 75,000 clones, 75% to 90% found once; its top ten account for about 2.4%. This TCR derives from a human donor in a cohort sampled during active COVID-19. The chain is built from TRBV6-5 and TRBJ1-6, with 7 bases aligning to TRBD1. Sequencing was performed on peripheral blood. Here the CDR3 DNA reads TGTGCCAGCAGTTACCAGGGGGTAGGGCATAATTCACCCCTCCACTTT. As protein: CASSYQGVGHNSPLHF.